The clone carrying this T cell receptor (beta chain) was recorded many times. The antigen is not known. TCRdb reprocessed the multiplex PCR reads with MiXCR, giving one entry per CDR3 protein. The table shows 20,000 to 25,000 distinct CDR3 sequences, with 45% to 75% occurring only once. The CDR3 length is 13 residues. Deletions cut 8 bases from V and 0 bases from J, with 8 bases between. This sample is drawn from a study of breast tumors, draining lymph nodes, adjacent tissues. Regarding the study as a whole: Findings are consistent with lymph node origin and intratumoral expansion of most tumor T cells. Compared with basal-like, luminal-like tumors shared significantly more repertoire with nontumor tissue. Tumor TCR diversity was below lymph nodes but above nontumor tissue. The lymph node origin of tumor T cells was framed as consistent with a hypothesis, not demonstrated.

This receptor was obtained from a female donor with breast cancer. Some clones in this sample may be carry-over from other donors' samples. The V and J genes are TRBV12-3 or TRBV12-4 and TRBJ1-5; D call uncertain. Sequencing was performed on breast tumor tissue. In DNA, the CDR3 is TGTGCCAGCGGGGAAAGTAGCAATCAGCCCCAGCATTTT. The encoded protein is CASGESSNQPQHF.